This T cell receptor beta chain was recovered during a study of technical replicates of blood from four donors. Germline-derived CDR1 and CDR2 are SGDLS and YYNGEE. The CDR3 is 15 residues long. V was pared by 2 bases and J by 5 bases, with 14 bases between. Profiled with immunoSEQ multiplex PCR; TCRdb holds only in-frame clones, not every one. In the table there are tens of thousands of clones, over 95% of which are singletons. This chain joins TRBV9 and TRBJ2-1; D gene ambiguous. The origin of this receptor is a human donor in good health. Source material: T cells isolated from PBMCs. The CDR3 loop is CASSVGRYSNNEQFF. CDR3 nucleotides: TGTGCCAGCAGCGTCGGCCGGTACAGTAACAATGAGCAGTTCTTC.